What follows are 23 T cell receptor beta chains derived from one specimen sequenced in a study of tumor-infiltrating lymphocytes in primary liver carcinoma. Unsorted whole blood served as the source of blood RNA, and germline DNA was extracted as well. The investigators made TCR beta cDNA from approximately 0.5 ug total RNA, using a constant-region primer. Amplification in three nested multiplex PCR rounds with slightly modified ARM-PCR gave rise to TCR beta libraries. Use of TRBV1-TRBV30 forward primers with a C-beta reverse primer characterized the first two PCR rounds, which lasted about 9 cycles each. One entry per CDR3 protein, called by TCRdb with MiXCR from the multiplex PCR reads. This sample has about 200,000 distinct CDR3 sequences, with less than 75% found just once. Sequencing was carried out using peripheral blood. These TCRs come from an older woman with primary liver carcinoma and hepatitis B virus infection.

This clonotype was detected ten times or more. The chain uses TRBV12-3 or TRBV12-4 and TRBJ1-2; maybe TRBD1 (5 bases). Trimming pared 7 bases from V and 4 bases from J, leaving 10 bases between. This CDR3 comprises 12 residues. Here the CDR3 reads CASTGDGYGYTF. DNA for the CDR3: TGTGCCAGCACCGGGGACGGCTATGGCTACACCTTC.

A note on this clonotype: One end of the junction is discordant with germline, which a read error may explain. This chain uses TRBV11-1 with TRBJ2-3; D unclear. Germline V lookup: CDR1 SGHAT, CDR2 FQDESV (reference sequence). The CDR3 spans 15 residues. CDR3 sequence reads: CVSSPSVRSTDTQYF. In nucleotides, the CDR3 is TGTGTCAGCAGCCCGTCCGTGCGGAGCACAGATACACAGTATTTT. Based on the CDR3 plus reference TRBV11-1 and TRBJ2-3, the full variable domain is EAEVAQSPRYKITEKSQAVAFWCDPISGHATLYWYRQILGQGPELLVQFQDESVVDDSQLPKDRFSAERLKGVDSTLKIQPAELGDSAMYLCVSSPSVRSTDTQYFGPGTRLTVL.

Notes on this clonotype: The junction and the germline gene differ at one end; a read error may be behind it. The gene calls are TRBV11-2 and TRBJ1-2; D remains ambiguous. This CDR3 region has 12 residues. The germline V gene has CDR1 SGHAT and CDR2 FQNNGV. CDR3 sequence (DNA): TGTGCCAGCGGCGCCGAGGGATATGGCTACACCTTT. Translated, it gives CASGAEGYGYTF.

The rearrangement uses TRBV6-6 and TRBJ2-1, with a tentative D call TRBD2 (5 bases). This CDR3 contains 16 residues. V was trimmed by 5 bases and J by 1 base, leaving 15 bases between them. Germline loops: CDR1 MNHNY, CDR2 SVGAGI (reference sequence). The CDR3 DNA is TGTGCCAGCAGTACCTCCAGCGGATCTTCCTACAATGAGCAGTTCTTC. The encoded protein is CASSTSSGSSYNEQFF.

This clonotype was seen many times. This chain links TRBV10-3 with TRBJ2-1; 9 bases are a match to TRBD2. The CDR3 contains 16 residues. CDR1 is ENHRY, CDR2 SYGVKD, per germline. J gave up 4 bases and V 3 bases, and 7 bases lay outside the gene matches. CDR3 DNA sequence: TGTGCCATCAGTGAAAGAGGCGGGAGGGATTACAATGAGCAGTTCTTC. This gives the protein CAISERGGRDYNEQFF.

Worth noting for this clonotype: One end of the junction varies from germline; a read error may be responsible. V is TRBV4-2 and J is TRBJ2-3; 7 bases are shared with TRBD2. Germline V gene lookup returns CDR1 LGHNA and CDR2 YNFKEQ. The CDR3 has 16 amino acids. The CDR3 reads CASSKGGETRTDTQYF. In DNA, the CDR3 is TGTGCCAGCAGCAAGGGAGGGGAAACTCGCACTGATACGCAGTATTTT.

This clonotype occurred many times. The V and J genes are TRBV12-3 or TRBV12-4 and TRBJ2-5; D may be TRBD2 (6 bases). With 6 bases removed from V and 5 bases from J, the gap between germline ends came to 13 bases. CDR3 length equals 13 residues. CDR3 coding DNA: TGTGCCAGCAGCAAGACTAGTTCGGAGACCCAGTACTTC. Amino acids: CASSKTSSETQYF.

This clonotype appeared once. This CDR3 is missing its conserved last phenylalanine or tryptophan, likely due to a read error. It is unclear where the CDR3 begins or ends on the DNA, so no DNA is shown, and the CDR3 is as TCRdb lists it. The chain is built from TRBV11-2 and TRBJ1-2; TRBD1 was called by the table and not checked on the DNA. Germline lookup yields CDR1 SGHAT and CDR2 FQNNGV. Both ends counted, the CDR3 spans 13 residues. The CDR3 loop reads CASSWDRSYGHTL.

A few counts support this clonotype. The CDR3 DNA sequence: TGTGCCAGCAGCACTCGACAGAACACTGAAGCTTTCTTT. This sequence encodes CASSTRQNTEAFF. The J gene is TRBJ1-1, the V gene TRBV5-4; D unclear. This CDR3 region has 13 residues. Trimming removed 4 bases from V and 1 base from J, with 8 bases in between. Germline V gene lookup returns CDR1 SGHNT and CDR2 YYREEE (reference sequence).

Worth noting for this clonotype: A single base separates this from a much larger clone, so it may be a read error. This chain joins TRBV6-1 and TRBJ1-1; unclear D gene. This CDR3 has 15 amino acids. In germline, CDR1 is MNHNS, CDR2 SASEGT. CDR3 sequence (DNA): TGTGCCAGCAGTGGGACGGCCACGTTGAACACTGGAGCTTTCTTT. The encoded protein is CASSGTATLNTGAFF.

Details on this clonotype: As the CDR3 is not closed by the conserved phenylalanine or tryptophan, this likely results from a read error. The V and J genes are TRBV11-2 and TRBJ2-5; TRBD2 might be the D (6 bases). Germline V CDR1 and CDR2: SGHAT, FQNNGV. The CDR3 extends over 13 amino acids. V lost 8 bases to trimming and J lost 7 bases, with 17 bases between them. The CDR3 DNA is TGTGCCAGCGGCAATGATAGGCGGGGGACCCAGTACCTC. Residues: CASGNDRRGTQYL.

A remark on this clonotype: Without the conserved terminal phenylalanine or tryptophan, this CDR3 likely stems from a read error. The DNA is left out, because the CDR3 cannot be placed on it with certainty; the CDR3 is given as TCRdb lists it. The chain carries TRBV4-2 and TRBJ2-7; the table's TRBD1 call for D was not verified on the DNA. Per germline, CDR1 LGHNA and CDR2 YNFKEQ. A total of 15 residues make up the CDR3, ends included. The CDR3 loop reads CASSLDPTGGYEEYL.

On this clonotype: The conserved closing phenylalanine or tryptophan is absent in this CDR3, likely reflecting a read error. V gene TRBV12-3 or TRBV12-4 combines with J gene TRBJ1-1, with D tentatively TRBD1 (5 bases). The CDR3 is 14 amino acids. The CDR3 here is CASSFVGGGTEAFL. In DNA form, the CDR3 reads TGTGCCAGTAGTTTTGTCGGGGGAGGGACTGAAGCTTTCCTT.

This chain joins TRBV7-8 and TRBJ2-7, with 7 positions matching TRBD2. The CDR3 covers 15 residues. The germline V gene has CDR1 SGHVS and CDR2 FQNEAQ. V shed 5 bases, J shed 1 base, and the junction held 8 bases outside the gene matches. CDR3: CASSPPGTTSYEQYF. The CDR3 DNA sequence: TGTGCCAGCAGCCCCCCCGGGACTACGTCCTACGAGCAGTACTTC.

V is TRBV5-1 and J is TRBJ2-3; TRBD2 agrees at 8 bases. Germline V gives CDR1 SGHRS, CDR2 YFSETQ. V gave up 0 bases and J gave up 4 bases; unmatched junction bases: 4. There are 15 residues in the CDR3. The CDR3 region has the DNA TGCGCCAGCAGCTTGGGACTAGCGAAAGCAGATACGCAGTATTTT. The encoded protein is CASSLGLAKADTQYF. Complete variable domain (other parts from reference TRBV5-1 and TRBJ2-3): KAGVTQTPRYLIKTRGQQVTLSCSPISGHRSVSWYQQTPGQGLQFLFEYFSETQRNKGNFPGRFSGRQFSNSRSEMNVSTLELGDSALYLCASSLGLAKADTQYFGPGTRLTVL.

This clonotype was seen many times. V gene TRBV28 combines with J gene TRBJ2-7; 9 bases fit TRBD1. The germline CDR1 and CDR2 sequences are MDHEN and SYDVKM. V was clipped by 5 bases and J by 3 bases; unmatched bases: 5. CDR3 length equals 14 residues. Here the CDR3 DNA reads TGTGCCAGCAGTCTCCCGGGACAGGGCTACGAGCAGTACTTC. Its translation: CASSLPGQGYEQYF. Full variable domain (remainder filled in from reference TRBV28 and TRBJ2-7): DVKVTQSSRYLVKRTGEKVFLECVQDMDHENMFWYRQDPGLGLRLIYFSYDVKMKEKGDIPEGYSVSREKKERFSLILESASTNQTSMYLCASSLPGQGYEQYFGPGTRLTVT.

A note on this clonotype: One base away lies a much larger clone, so this may be a sequencing read error. The chain employs TRBV6-5 and TRBJ2-1; 8 positions match TRBD1. The V gene's germline CDR1 is MNHEY and CDR2 SVGAGI. This CDR3 region has 15 residues. V lost 6 bases to trimming and J lost 3 bases; unmatched junction nucleotides: 7. Here the CDR3 DNA reads TGTGCCAGCAGCCAGGGACAGGACCTCTACAATGAGCAGTTCTTC. Translated, it gives CASSQGQDLYNEQFF.

The gene calls are TRBV12-3 or TRBV12-4 and TRBJ1-3; D gene unclear. V gave up 5 bases and J gave up 0 bases, with 8 bases separating them. The CDR3 covers 14 residues. CDR3 loop: CASSDPFSGNTIYF. The DNA of the CDR3 is TGTGCCAGCAGTGACCCCTTCTCTGGAAACACCATATATTTT.

As regards this clonotype: At one boundary the junction diverges from the germline segment, which might be a read error. The chain employs TRBV13 and TRBJ2-5; 7 bases match TRBD1. Germline V gene lookup returns CDR1 PRHDT and CDR2 FYEKMQ (reference sequence). This CDR3 has 13 amino acids. CDR3 DNA sequence: TGTGTCAGCAGCAAGACAGGGAGAGAGACCCAGTACTTC. Its translation: CVSSKTGRETQYF.

Only one count was recorded for this clonotype. The chain has TRBV6-5 and TRBJ1-6; D not resolved. Germline V gives CDR1 MNHEY, CDR2 SVGAGI. V was shortened by 0 bases and J by 14 bases, with 17 bases between the two germline ends. There are 15 residues in the CDR3. CDR3 nucleotides: TGTGCCAGCAGTTACTCTGGGAGTGTTGGACCATCCCTCCACTTT. This sequence encodes CASSYSGSVGPSLHF.

The V call is TRBV11-2, the J call TRBJ2-5; possible D gene TRBD2, 7 bases. The CDR3 has 14 residues. The germline V gene encodes CDR1 SGHAT and CDR2 FQNNGV. Trimming left V 9 bases short and J 2 bases short, with 16 bases between. CDR3 loop: CARSQEGGQETQYF. The CDR3 region has the DNA TGTGCCAGGAGCCAGGAGGGGGGGCAAGAGACCCAGTACTTC.

With respect to this clonotype: A much more abundant neighbour one base away suggests this may be a read error. The V and J genes are TRBV11-2 and TRBJ2-2, with no clear D. Germline V gives CDR1 SGHAT, CDR2 FQNNGV. Trimming left V 10 bases short and J 3 bases short, with 9 bases between. This CDR3 spans 12 amino acids. Written as DNA, the CDR3 is TGTGCCACCTATAGGGACACCGGGGAGCTGTTTTTT. Protein sequence: CATYRDTGELFF.

Regarding this clonotype: One end of the junction varies from germline; a read error may be responsible. The chain has TRBV7-8 and TRBJ2-2; unclear D gene. Germline V gives CDR1 SGHVS, CDR2 FQNEAQ. This CDR3 comprises 14 residues. CDR3 bases: TGTGCCAACAGCTTACTCTATAAGACCGGGGAGCTGTTTTTT. It is translated as CANSLLYKTGELFF.